This TCR beta chain was captured in a study of T cell responses to AZD1222 COVID-19 vaccine. General study results and limits: Samples come after the peak T cell response, not at day 14. Unmutated regions of variants are reportedly targeted by nearly half of spike-specific TCRs. Most donors were white British, females outnumbered males, and clonal diversity was possibly underestimated.

A remark on this clone: Its antigen is unidentified.

This CDR3 is 17 amino acids long. The V end was cut by 6 bases, the J end by 0 bases, with 18 bases between. Germline V gene lookup returns CDR1 MDHEN and CDR2 SYDVKM. Method: immunoSEQ multiplex PCR; TCRdb's copy keeps in-frame clones and lacks some. The sample holds 150,000 to 200,000 clones, approximately 92% seen once. This material consisted of peripheral blood, taken on day 0 of AZD1222 vaccination. The TCR comes from an adult in good health. The chain uses TRBV28 and TRBJ1-5, with TRBD1 as a possible D gene (5 bases). The CDR3 sequence: CASSTDRSGYSNQPQHF. The CDR3 coding sequence is TGTGCCAGCAGCACCGACCGATCAGGGTATAGCAATCAGCCCCAGCATTTT.